This TCR beta chain was identified during a study of blood T cell repertoires in COVID-19. This table comes from immunoSEQ multiplex PCR, and its TCRdb copy is limited to in-frame clones, with some not included. The table lists more than 300,000 clones, nearly 90% of them singletons. Germline loops: CDR1 KGHSH, CDR2 LQKENI. The germline V and J ends were trimmed by 6 bases and 9 bases, with 15 bases remaining between them. This CDR3 spans 13 amino acids. The chain carries TRBV18 and TRBJ2-1; tentative D call: TRBD2 (5 bases). Sequenced material: PBMCs or T cells enriched from blood (not recorded which). This sequence was found in a woman in her 30s who had recovered from COVID-19. The chain's CDR3 is CASSPMGVSEQFF. The CDR3, as DNA: TGTGCCAGCTCCCCAATGGGAGTTTCTGAGCAGTTCTTC. The full variable domain, in which reference TRBV18 and TRBJ2-1 provide the parts outside the CDR3, is NAGVMQNPRHLVRRRGQEARLRCSPMKGHSHVYWYRQLPEEGLKFMVYLQKENIIDESGMPKERFSAEFPKEGPSILRIQQVVRGDSAAYFCASSPMGVSEQFFGPGTRLTVL.